This TCR beta chain was captured in a study of T cells after yellow fever vaccination. Study-wide context: Those fractions that held only low numbers of cells were prepared using the SMART-Seq v4 Ultra Low Input RNA kit. Study results and caveats: Few clonotypes appeared in both CD4 and CD8 compartments.

A universal primer site and UMIs were added as TCR cDNA was made by 5'RACE template switching. In TCRdb, the 5' RACE reads were re-called with MiXCR into one record per CDR3 protein. Found here are approximately 550,000 distinct CDR3 sequences, 19% of them singletons; the top ten hold 14%. This clonotype was observed a handful of times. The antigen remains unidentified. Germline lookup yields CDR1 MNHEY and CDR2 SVGEGT. The CDR3 runs 15 residues. The V end lost 10 bases, the J end lost 4 bases, and 21 bases lay between the germline ends. The input for sequencing was PBMCs, taken 15 days after the yellow fever booster vaccination. The genes are TRBV6-2 or TRBV6-3 and TRBJ2-3, with D tentatively TRBD2 (6 bases). This clonotype was sampled from a man younger than 45 who received the YFV17D yellow fever vaccine. The CDR3 DNA is TGTGCCATCGCTGGAGGGCCGGGTCGTGCAGATACGCAGTATTTT. The encoded protein is CAIAGGPGRADTQYF.